This is a list of T cell receptor beta chains from one sample in a study of blood T cell repertoires in COVID-19. Data came from immunoSEQ multiplex PCR; TCRdb stores just in-frame clones and leaves some out. This table has fewer than 200,000 clones, 70% to 85% appearing once. What was sequenced was peripheral blood. Source of these receptors: a man aged 55 to 70 who had recovered from COVID-19. Each CDR3 is given with its conserved first and last residue. A D gene is named only where the DNA matches it firmly. Size is stated for part of the rows, as once, few or many counts, or as a class when the clone is expanded.

j_call clone_size v_call d_call cdr3_aa cdr3_nt
TRBJ1-1 once TRBV6-1 TRBD1 CASSSGQGAQPFF TGTGCCAGCAGCTCTGGACAGGGGGCCCAGCCTTTCTTT
TRBJ2-3 . TRBV7-9 . CASSRSSPRGATQYF TGTGCCAGCAGCCGATCATCCCCCAGGGGTGCTACGCAGTATTTT
TRBJ1-1 . TRBV7-8 . CASSPRARDPDTEAFF TGTGCCAGCAGCCCCCGGGCTCGGGATCCGGACACTGAAGCTTTCTTT
TRBJ2-5 . TRBV7-3 TRBD2 CASSSTSGGETQYF TGTGCCAGCAGCTCGACTAGCGGGGGAGAGACCCAGTACTTC
TRBJ1-1 . TRBV21-1 . CASSKFPSSGRLGTEAFF TGTGCCAGCAGCAAATTCCCCAGTTCGGGGAGATTGGGGACTGAAGCTTTCTTT
TRBJ2-5 few TRBV11-2 TRBD2 CASSFGGGPTKTQYF TGTGCCAGCAGCTTTGGCGGGGGGCCTACAAAGACCCAGTACTTC
TRBJ1-2 . TRBV5-4 . CASSRGGGFRDLNGYTF TGTGCCAGCAGCCGGGGGGGAGGGTTCAGGGACCTAAATGGCTACACCTTC
TRBJ2-5 . TRBV10-3 TRBD1 CAIRGTGQETQYF TGTGCCATCAGAGGGACAGGACAAGAGACCCAGTACTTC
TRBJ2-7 . TRBV13 . CASSFRDKQSYEQYF TGTGCCAGCAGCTTCCGGGACAAGCAATCCTACGAGCAGTACTTC
TRBJ1-2 . TRBV3-1/TRBV3-2 . CASSQDETVYGYTF TGTGCCAGCAGCCAAGATGAGACTGTATATGGCTACACCTTC
TRBJ1-1 . TRBV10-3 . CAISEQGNTEAFF TGTGCCATCAGTGAACAGGGAAACACTGAAGCTTTCTTT
TRBJ2-3 . TRBV5-5 TRBD2 CASSLAGGSDTQYF TGTGCCAGCAGCTTGGCCGGGGGGTCAGATACGCAGTATTTT
TRBJ1-1 few TRBV30 . CALTPGMNTEAFF TGTGCCTTGACACCAGGGATGAACACTGAAGCTTTCTTT